This T cell receptor beta chain was recovered during a study of CD8 T cells in seronegative destructive rheumatoid arthritis (dated by TCRdb to the early 2020s). At the level of the whole study: At the time of sampling, seven of the eight CND-RA patients were on biological drugs. The study compared peripheral CD8+ TCRbeta repertoires from patients with CCP-negative destructive rheumatoid arthritis (CND-RA) against repertoires from newly diagnosed seropositive RA, seronegative RA and healthy controls. The seropositive RA, seronegative RA and healthy control comparison cohorts were taken from a previously published TCRbeta dataset and were not newly sequenced. General findings and caveats noted by the study authors: The small size of the CND-RA cohort was acknowledged as a limitation of the study. After adjustment for age, less diverse and more clonal CD8+ TCRbeta repertoires appeared to be present in CND-RA patients than in other RA subtypes. A distinct set of enriched public clonotypes appeared to be carried by CND-RA patients, and this finding was interpreted by the authors as support for a separate disease subset. In the absence of diagnostic samples, TCR repertoire differences may be partly attributable to poor disease control over the years rather than being present at onset. Across the roughly 120,000 clonotypes tested, no public clonotype enrichment survived Benjamini-Hochberg correction. Compared with controls and other RA subtypes, CND-RA repertoires contained more CMV-reactive and fewer influenza A-reactive CD8+ TCRbeta sequences.

Via the germline V gene, CDR1 is SGDLS and CDR2 YYNGEE. There are 14 amino acids in the CDR3, from cysteine to phenylalanine inclusive. The entry retains the CDR3 DNA only, 42 bases that are in frame from base 1. V and J are truncated by 6 bases and 2 bases respectively, leaving an intervening sequence of 13 bases. CND-RA patients tested negative on the clinical CCP2 antibody test, and even with active therapy their joint destruction kept progressing. Every CND-RA patient showed typical joint destruction in the wrists and ankles and had failed conventional anti-rheumatic therapy. Sampling of CND-RA patients was performed not at diagnosis but after long disease histories, which spanned decades in several cases. Fifty millilitres of EDTA-anticoagulated peripheral blood were collected from each patient. Peripheral blood mononuclear cells were isolated by Ficoll-Paque PLUS density gradient separation. Using AutoMACS magnetic bead positive selection, CD8+ cells were isolated from either fresh or cryopreserved PBMCs, and flow cytometry was used to check purity. Genomic DNA was extracted using Nucleospin Tissue or Tissue XS kits and then quantified on a Qubit 2.0 fluorometer.

Following the manufacturer's instructions, genomic DNA from CD8+ cells served as the input for TCRbeta sequencing. A genomics technology centre in Finland ran the TCRbeta sequencing, which was done with the immunoSEQ assay. In the source study's methods: The clonotype tables produced by the immunoSEQ preprocessing pipeline were converted into VDJtools format, and any non-productive clonotypes were filtered out. Samples below 10,000 reads were excluded and the rest subsampled to 10,000 reads; most of the eight CND-RA samples passed. Shannon-Wiener, Simpson and clonality indices were calculated with the VDJtools CalcDiversityStats function on data subsampled to 10,000 reads. To infer antigen specificity, non-singleton TCRbeta clonotypes were hard-matched against VDJdb, with no mismatches permitted. Clusters with potentially shared antigen targets were formed by grouping CDR3 sequences that differed by one amino acid (Hamming distance 1). After each group was resampled to six samples, one-sided Fisher's exact tests checked public clonotypes for group enrichment, with the whole procedure repeated ten times. Entries here come from immuneACCESS through TCRdb and include only in-frame sequences with V and J called. Some clones fail to appear in such tables; in the studies checked, an unresolved V gene covers under half of the shortfall, and the cause of the remainder is unknown. The V and J calls and the clone size are those of that table, but D and trimming were determined from the DNA. For this sample there are about 940 clones; over 65% appear just once. Approximately 21% of the sample is in the top ten clones.

Concerning this clone: Its antigen is still unknown. No base qualities exist here, and no much larger clone lies one base off it.

The receptor was isolated from a woman aged 60 to 79 with seronegative destructive rheumatoid arthritis. This sequence uses TRBV9 and TRBJ2-3, and perhaps TRBD1 as D gene, on 5 matching bases. Sequences were obtained from CD8+ T cells from blood. Here the CDR3 is given as CASNPVGVTDTQYF. In nucleotides, the sequence is TGTGCCAGCAACCCAGTAGGGGTCACAGATACGCAGTATTTT.